Following are 20 T cell receptor beta chains from one sample sequenced in a study of blood T cells in healthy people across ages. The second PCR ran about 6 to 12 cycles with a sample-barcoded 5' primer and J-beta primers. Each CDR3 protein is one row after TCRdb ran MiXCR on the 5' RACE reads. The repertoire holds 650,000 to 1,000,000 distinct CDR3 sequences, with about half as singletons. Sequencing was done on a sample of blood. The origin of the receptors is a man aged 80 or over in good health.

The chain couples TRBV27 to TRBJ2-4; 9 bases are shared with TRBD1. Trimming removed 6 bases from V and 2 bases from J; junction bases left unmatched: 8. The CDR3 is 16 amino acids. CDR1 and CDR2 (germline): MNHEY, SMNVEV (reference sequence). The DNA for the CDR3 is TGTGCCAGCAGGAAGGGGACAGGGCACTCCAAAAACATTCAGTACTTC. This gives the protein CASRKGTGHSKNIQYF.

This chain links TRBV5-1 with TRBJ1-1; D remains ambiguous. Germline V gene data show CDR1 as SGHRS and CDR2 as YFSETQ. V lost 4 bases to trimming and J lost 2 bases, with 21 bases between them. CDR3 length: 17 amino acids. CDR3 in amino acids: CASSNGRTTVRNTEAFF. CDR3 DNA sequence: TGCGCCAGCAGCAACGGACGGACGACGGTGAGAAACACTGAAGCTTTCTTT. Supplemented by reference TRBV5-1 and TRBJ1-1, the full variable domain reads KAGVTQTPRYLIKTRGQQVTLSCSPISGHRSVSWYQQTPGQGLQFLFEYFSETQRNKGNFPGRFSGRQFSNSRSEMNVSTLELGDSALYLCASSNGRTTVRNTEAFFGQGTRLTVV.

Concerning this clonotype itself: The junction departs from germline at one end; a sequencing error may be responsible. The chain joins TRBV7-7 to TRBJ2-3, with a tentative D call TRBD1 (6 bases). The CDR3 runs to 14 residues. In germline, CDR1 is SSHAT, CDR2 FNYEAQ (reference sequence). Written as DNA, the CDR3 is TGTGCTAGCAGCTTAGACCCAGGGGCGGGCGCGCAGTATTTT. This encodes CASSLDPGAGAQYF. The full variable domain, its missing parts supplied by reference TRBV7-7 and TRBJ2-3, is GAGVSQSPRYKVTKRGQDVTLRCDPISSHATLYWYQQALGQGPEFLTYFNYEAQPDKSGLPSDRFSAERPEGSISTLTIQRTEQRDSAMYRCASSLDPGAGAQYFGPGTRLTVL.

The chain recombines TRBV18 with TRBJ2-5, with D unclear. Germline assignment: CDR1 KGHSH and CDR2 LQKENI. Trimming took off 5 bases at V and 2 bases at J, with 15 bases between the two ends. There are 15 residues in the CDR3. The CDR3 loop is CASSFASSRQETQYF. The CDR3 DNA sequence: TGTGCCAGCTCATTTGCGTCGTCGCGGCAAGAGACCCAGTACTTC.

This clonotype was recorded a few times. The chain carries TRBV7-9 and TRBJ2-3; the D is unclear. The germline CDR1 and CDR2 sequences are SEHNR and FQNEAQ (reference sequence). The CDR3 loop spans 11 amino acids. Trimming stripped 4 bases from V and 4 bases from J, with 3 bases between. The CDR3 bases are TGTGCCAGCAGCTATCCAGATACGCAGTATTTT. Protein: CASSYPDTQYF.

The sample holds a few counts of this clonotype. This chain joins TRBV29-1 and TRBJ2-1; 7 bases line up with TRBD2. From germline, CDR1 is SQVTM and CDR2 ANQGSEA. V lost 7 bases to trimming and J lost 2 bases; unmatched junction nucleotides: 8. CDR3 length: 14 residues. As DNA, the CDR3 is TGCAGCGGAAAGGGGCTAGCGGCCTACAATGAGCAGTTCTTC. Amino acid sequence: CSGKGLAAYNEQFF.

The chain employs TRBV20-1 and TRBJ2-1, with unresolved D. With 7 bases removed from V and 4 bases from J, the gap between germline ends came to 11 bases. The germline gives CDR1 DFQATT, CDR2 SNEGSKA (reference sequence). There are 12 residues in the CDR3. The CDR3 here is CSGTQRYNEQFF. DNA for the CDR3: TGCAGTGGCACACAGAGATACAATGAGCAGTTCTTC.

For this clonotype: This sequence may be a read error, since a much larger clone differs from it by one base. The V and J genes are TRBV4-3 and TRBJ2-7; TRBD1 agrees at 12 bases. Germline V CDR1 and CDR2: LGHNA, YSLEER. This CDR3 is built from 16 residues. V lost 1 base to trimming and J lost 10 bases; unmatched junction nucleotides: 11. This CDR3 reads CASSQVGQGAKEAQYF. The CDR3 bases are TGCGCCAGCAGCCAAGTGGGACAGGGGGCGAAGGAGGCCCAGTACTTC.

The gene calls are TRBV27 and TRBJ2-1, with TRBD1 identical over 9 bases. Germline V CDR1 and CDR2: MNHEY, SMNVEV (reference sequence). V shed 6 bases and J 6 bases; nucleotides not matched to a gene: 15. This CDR3 has 17 residues. CDR3 sequence: CASRKALWTGVGNEQFF. The CDR3 DNA reads as TGTGCCAGCAGAAAAGCGCTTTGGACAGGGGTAGGCAATGAGCAGTTCTTC.

This clonotype was detected ten times or more. The chain is built from TRBV6-5 and TRBJ2-3, with D possibly TRBD2 on 5 matching bases. Germline CDR1 and CDR2: MNHEY and SVGAGI. The CDR3 is made up of 15 amino acids. Deletions cut 5 bases from V and 0 bases from J, with 12 bases between. This CDR3 reads CASSKDGLSTDTQYF. In nucleotides, the CDR3 is TGTGCCAGCAGTAAAGACGGACTCAGCACAGATACGCAGTATTTT.

The genes are TRBV5-1 and TRBJ1-1; the D gene is possibly TRBD1 (5 bases). This CDR3 has 14 residues. V lost 4 bases to trimming and J lost 7 bases, with 17 bases between them. Germline V gene lookup returns CDR1 SGHRS and CDR2 YFSETQ. This CDR3 reads CASSTAQGVDEAFF. CDR3 nucleotides: TGCGCCAGCAGCACGGCGCAAGGGGTGGATGAAGCTTTCTTT.

In its sample, this clonotype was seen a few times. J is TRBJ2-3 and V is TRBV9; the D is unclear. The V end lost 0 bases, the J end lost 5 bases, and 7 bases lay between the germline ends. Per germline, CDR1 SGDLS and CDR2 YYNGEE. There are 13 residues in the CDR3. The DNA for the CDR3 is TGTGCCAGCAGCGTAGGGAAGGGAGATACGCAGTATTTT. Encoded protein: CASSVGKGDTQYF.

The CDR3 bases are TGTGCCAGCAGCTCCGGGACCCAGCAAGATACGCAGTATTTT. Its translation is CASSSGTQQDTQYF. The chain carries TRBV7-3 and TRBJ2-3; either TRBD1 or TRBD2 may fit D (5 bases each). V lost 4 bases, J lost 5 bases, and 13 bases lay in between. CDR3 length: 14 residues. In germline, CDR1 is SGHTA, CDR2 FQGTGA. Full variable domain (rest looked up from reference TRBV7-3 and TRBJ2-3): GAGVSQTPSNKVTEKGKYVELRCDPISGHTALYWYRQSLGQGPEFLIYFQGTGAADDSGLPNDRFFAVRPEGSVSTLKIQRTERGDSAVYLCASSSGTQQDTQYFGPGTRLTVL.

J is TRBJ2-6 and V is TRBV7-3, with D hard to call. CDR3 length: 17 residues. Trimming pared 2 bases from V and 0 bases from J, leaving 11 bases between. Germline assignment: CDR1 SGHTA and CDR2 FQGTGA. The DNA for the CDR3 is TGTGCCAGCAGCTTATTTGCACGCAACTCTGGGGCCAACGTCCTGACTTTC. Translated, it gives CASSLFARNSGANVLTF.

This chain's CDR3 is CASRTGLAGAYNEQYF. In DNA form, the CDR3 reads TGTGCCAGCAGAACCGGACTAGCGGGAGCCTACAATGAGCAGTACTTC. The V and J genes are TRBV6-2 or TRBV6-3 and TRBJ2-1, with TRBD2 identical over 13 bases. Matching the DNA end better, TRBJ2-7 makes the J call doubtful. In germline, CDR1 is MNHEY, CDR2 SVGEGT. This CDR3 contains 16 residues.

This clonotype was counted a single time. The chain's CDR3 is CASNFGPGSGVLQETQYF. The CDR3 bases are TGTGCCAGCAACTTCGGCCCGGGGAGCGGGGTCCTCCAAGAGACCCAGTACTTC. The chain combines TRBV5-4 with TRBJ2-5; 7 bases agree with TRBD2. The CDR3 has 18 amino acids. V trimming: 6 bases; J trimming: 1 base; junction bases outside the gene matches: 18. Per the germline V gene, CDR1 is SGHNT and CDR2 is YYREEE (reference sequence).

This clonotype showed up just a few times. The chain is built from TRBV6-2 or TRBV6-3 and TRBJ2-1; D is undetermined. Trimming removed 0 bases at V and 8 bases at J, with 11 bases between. The CDR3 length is 14 residues. Germline V lookup: CDR1 MNHEY, CDR2 SVGEGT. The CDR3 sequence: CASSYSTFDYEQFF. In DNA form, the CDR3 reads TGTGCCAGCAGTTACTCGACTTTTGATTATGAGCAGTTCTTC.

This clonotype was recorded once. This chain connects TRBV15 to TRBJ1-1; D is unresolved. The CDR3 consists of 17 residues. Germline CDR1 reads LNHNV; CDR2 reads YYDKDF (reference sequence). V lost 0 bases and J 1 base, leaving 15 bases between the germline ends. The chain's CDR3 is CATSRDKVGKRNTEAFF. The CDR3 DNA reads TGTGCCACCAGCAGAGATAAGGTAGGGAAGCGGAACACTGAAGCTTTCTTT.

The chain is built from TRBV20-1 and TRBJ1-1, with a possible D match to TRBD1 (6 bases). CDR3 length: 13 amino acids. V dropped 4 bases and J dropped 8 bases, with 17 bases sitting between them. Germline V lookup: CDR1 DFQATT, CDR2 SNEGSKA (reference sequence). The CDR3 bases are TGCAGTGCTATTGAGGGGGTGGGCGCCGAAGCTTTCTTT. This sequence encodes CSAIEGVGAEAFF.

A few counts support this clonotype. The V and J genes are TRBV10-3 and TRBJ1-1, with D possibly TRBD1 on 5 matching bases. Germline-derived CDR1 and CDR2 are ENHRY and SYGVKD. CDR3 length: 13 amino acids. V was cut by 7 bases and J by 1 base, with 10 bases left in between. The CDR3 sequence: CAITGQENTEAFF. CDR3 nucleotides: TGTGCCATCACGGGGCAGGAGAACACTGAAGCTTTCTTT.